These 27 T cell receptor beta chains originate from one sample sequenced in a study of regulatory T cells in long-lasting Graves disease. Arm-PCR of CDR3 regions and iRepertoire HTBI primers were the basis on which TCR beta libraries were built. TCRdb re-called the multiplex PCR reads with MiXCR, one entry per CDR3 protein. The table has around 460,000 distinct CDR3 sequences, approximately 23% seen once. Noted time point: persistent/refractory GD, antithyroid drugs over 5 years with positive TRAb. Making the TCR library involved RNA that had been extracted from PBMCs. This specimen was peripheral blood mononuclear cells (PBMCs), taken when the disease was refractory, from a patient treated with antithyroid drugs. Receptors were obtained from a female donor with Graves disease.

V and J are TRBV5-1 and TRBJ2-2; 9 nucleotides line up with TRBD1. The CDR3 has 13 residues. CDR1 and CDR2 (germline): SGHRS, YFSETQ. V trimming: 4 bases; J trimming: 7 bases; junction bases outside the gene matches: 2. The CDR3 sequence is CASSRDRVGELFF. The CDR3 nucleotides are TGCGCCAGCAGCCGGGACAGGGTCGGGGAGCTGTTTTTT.

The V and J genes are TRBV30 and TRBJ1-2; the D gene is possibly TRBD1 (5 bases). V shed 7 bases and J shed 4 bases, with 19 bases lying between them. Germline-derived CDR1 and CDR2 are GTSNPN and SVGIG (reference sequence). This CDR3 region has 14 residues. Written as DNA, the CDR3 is TGTGCCTCAGACGGACACCGGGGATCCTATGGCTACACCTTC. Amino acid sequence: CASDGHRGSYGYTF.

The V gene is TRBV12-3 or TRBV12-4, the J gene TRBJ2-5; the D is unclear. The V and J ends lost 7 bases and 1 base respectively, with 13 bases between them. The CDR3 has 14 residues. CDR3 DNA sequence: TGTGCCAGCAAATCTCCAGGCCTCCAAGAGACCCAGTACTTC. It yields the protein CASKSPGLQETQYF.

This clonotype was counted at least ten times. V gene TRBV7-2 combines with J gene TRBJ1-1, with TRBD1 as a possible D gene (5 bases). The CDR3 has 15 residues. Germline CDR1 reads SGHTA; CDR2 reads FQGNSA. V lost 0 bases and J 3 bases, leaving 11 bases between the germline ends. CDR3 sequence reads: CASSLANRWDTEAFF. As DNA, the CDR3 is TGTGCCAGCAGCTTAGCTAACAGGTGGGACACTGAAGCTTTCTTT.

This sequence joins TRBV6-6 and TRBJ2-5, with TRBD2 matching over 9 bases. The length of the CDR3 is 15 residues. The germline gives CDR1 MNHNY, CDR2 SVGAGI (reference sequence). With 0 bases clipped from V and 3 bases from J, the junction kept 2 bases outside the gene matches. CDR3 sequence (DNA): TGTGCCAGCAGTTACTCGACTAGCGGAAAAGAGACCCAGTACTTC. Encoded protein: CASSYSTSGKETQYF.

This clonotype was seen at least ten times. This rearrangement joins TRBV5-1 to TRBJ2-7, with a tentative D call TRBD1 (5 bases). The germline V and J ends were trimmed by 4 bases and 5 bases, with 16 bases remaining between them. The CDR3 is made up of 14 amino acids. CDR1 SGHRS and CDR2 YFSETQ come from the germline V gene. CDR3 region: CASSPVGQGDEQYF. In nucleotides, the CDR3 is TGCGCCAGCAGCCCGGTGGGCCAAGGGGACGAGCAGTACTTC.

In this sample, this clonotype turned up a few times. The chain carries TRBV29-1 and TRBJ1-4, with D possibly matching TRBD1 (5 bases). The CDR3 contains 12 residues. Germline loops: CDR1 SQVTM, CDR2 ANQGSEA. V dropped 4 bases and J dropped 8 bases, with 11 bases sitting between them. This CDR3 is CSVARENEKLFF. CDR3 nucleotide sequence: TGCAGCGTTGCCAGGGAGAACGAAAAACTGTTTTTT.

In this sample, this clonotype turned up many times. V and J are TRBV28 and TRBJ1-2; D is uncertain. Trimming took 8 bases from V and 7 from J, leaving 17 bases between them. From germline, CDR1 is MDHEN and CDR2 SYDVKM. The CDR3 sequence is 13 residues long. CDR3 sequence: CASLNAAHSGYTF. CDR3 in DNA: TGTGCCAGCCTGAACGCAGCCCACTCTGGCTACACCTTC.

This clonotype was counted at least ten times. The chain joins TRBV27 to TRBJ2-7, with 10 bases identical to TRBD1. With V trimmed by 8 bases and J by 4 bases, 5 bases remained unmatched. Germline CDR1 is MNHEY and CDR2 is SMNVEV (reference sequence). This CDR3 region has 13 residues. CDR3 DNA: TGTGCCAGCCAGGGACAGGGGAGTTACGAGCAGTACTTC. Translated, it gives CASQGQGSYEQYF.

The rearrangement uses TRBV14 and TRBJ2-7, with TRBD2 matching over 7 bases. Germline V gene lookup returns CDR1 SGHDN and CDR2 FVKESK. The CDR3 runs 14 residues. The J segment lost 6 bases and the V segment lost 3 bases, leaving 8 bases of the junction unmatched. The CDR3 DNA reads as TGTGCCAGCAGCCAGGGACTATTTAGAGGCGAGCAGTACTTC. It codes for CASSQGLFRGEQYF. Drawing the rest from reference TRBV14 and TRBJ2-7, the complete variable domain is EAGVTQFPSHSVIEKGQTVTLRCDPISGHDNLYWYRRVMGKEIKFLLHFVKESKQDESGMPNNRFLAERTGGTYSTLKVQPAELEDSGVYFCASSQGLFRGEQYFGPGTRLTVT.

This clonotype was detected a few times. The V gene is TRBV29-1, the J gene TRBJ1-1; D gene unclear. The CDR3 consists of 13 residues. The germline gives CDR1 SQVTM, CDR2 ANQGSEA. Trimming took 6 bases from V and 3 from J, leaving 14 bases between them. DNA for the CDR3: TGCAGCGTGGGCGGCAGGTTTGACACTGAAGCTTTCTTT. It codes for CSVGGRFDTEAFF.

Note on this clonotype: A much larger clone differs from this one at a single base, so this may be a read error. CDR3 in amino acids: CASTRGSYNEQFF. The CDR3 nucleotides read TGTGCCAGCACGCGGGGCTCCTACAATGAGCAGTTCTTC. V is TRBV2 and J is TRBJ2-1, with D maybe TRBD2 (6 bases). V was cut by 7 bases and J by 0 bases, with 7 bases left in between. Germline CDR1 is SNHLY and CDR2 is FYNNEI. The CDR3 is 13 amino acids. Based on the CDR3 plus reference TRBV2 and TRBJ2-1, the full variable domain is EPEVTQTPSHQVTQMGQEVILRCVPISNHLYFYWYRQILGQKVEFLVSFYNNEISEKSEIFDDQFSVERPDGSNFTLKIRSTKLEDSAMYFCASTRGSYNEQFFGPGTRLTVL.

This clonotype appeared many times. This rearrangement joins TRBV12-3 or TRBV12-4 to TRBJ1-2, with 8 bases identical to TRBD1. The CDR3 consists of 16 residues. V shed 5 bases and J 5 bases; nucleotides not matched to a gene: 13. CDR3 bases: TGTGCCAGCAGTGTCCTCTCCGACAGGGGCCAATATGGCTACACCTTC. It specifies CASSVLSDRGQYGYTF.

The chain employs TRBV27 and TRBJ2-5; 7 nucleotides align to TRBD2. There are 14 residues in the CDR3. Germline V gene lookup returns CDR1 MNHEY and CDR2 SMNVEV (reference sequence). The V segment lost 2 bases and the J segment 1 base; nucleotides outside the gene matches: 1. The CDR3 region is CASSLRGVQETQYF. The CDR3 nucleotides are TGTGCCAGCAGTTTACGGGGGGTCCAAGAGACCCAGTACTTC.

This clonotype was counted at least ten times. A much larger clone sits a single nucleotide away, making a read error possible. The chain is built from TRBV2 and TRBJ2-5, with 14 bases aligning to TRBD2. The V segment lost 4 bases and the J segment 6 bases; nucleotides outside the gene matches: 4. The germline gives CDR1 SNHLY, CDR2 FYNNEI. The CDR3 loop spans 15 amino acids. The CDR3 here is CASSAGLAGEKTQYF. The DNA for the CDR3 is TGTGCCAGCAGTGCGGGACTAGCGGGAGAGAAGACCCAGTACTTC.

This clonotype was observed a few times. The CDR3 here is CATSAQAGVAGELFF. The CDR3 region has the DNA TGTGCCACCAGTGCTCAAGCGGGGGTTGCCGGGGAGCTGTTTTTT. The chain couples TRBV24-1 to TRBJ2-2, with 8 bases that match TRBD2. The CDR3 extends over 15 amino acids. Looked up from germline, CDR1 is KGHDR and CDR2 is SFDVKD. V lost 5 bases to trimming and J lost 6 bases; unmatched junction nucleotides: 7.

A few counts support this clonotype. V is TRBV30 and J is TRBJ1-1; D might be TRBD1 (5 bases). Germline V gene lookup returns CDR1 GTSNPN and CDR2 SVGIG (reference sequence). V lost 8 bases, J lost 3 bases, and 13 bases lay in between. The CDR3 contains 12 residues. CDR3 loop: CAVGAGDTEAFF. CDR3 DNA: TGTGCCGTAGGGGCGGGAGACACTGAAGCTTTCTTT.

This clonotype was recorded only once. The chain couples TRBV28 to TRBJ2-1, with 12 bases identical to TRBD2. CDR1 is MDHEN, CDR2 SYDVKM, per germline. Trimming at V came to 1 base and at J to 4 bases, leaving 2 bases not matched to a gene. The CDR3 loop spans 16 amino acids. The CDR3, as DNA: TGTGCCAGCAGTTTATTTGGACTAGCGGGGTACAATGAGCAGTTCTTC. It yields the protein CASSLFGLAGYNEQFF.

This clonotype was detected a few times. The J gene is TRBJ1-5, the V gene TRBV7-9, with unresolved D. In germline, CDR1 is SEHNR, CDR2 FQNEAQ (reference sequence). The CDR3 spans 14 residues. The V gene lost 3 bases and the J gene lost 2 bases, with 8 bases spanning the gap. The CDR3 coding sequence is TGTGCCAGCAGCTTCCAGGATGGCAATCAGCCCCAGCATTTT. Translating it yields CASSFQDGNQPQHF. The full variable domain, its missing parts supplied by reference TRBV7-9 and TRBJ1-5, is DTGVSQNPRHKITKRGQNVTFRCDPISEHNRLYWYRQTLGQGPEFLTYFQNEAQLEKSRLLSDRFSAERPKGSFSTLEIQRTEQGDSAMYLCASSFQDGNQPQHFGDGTRLSIL.

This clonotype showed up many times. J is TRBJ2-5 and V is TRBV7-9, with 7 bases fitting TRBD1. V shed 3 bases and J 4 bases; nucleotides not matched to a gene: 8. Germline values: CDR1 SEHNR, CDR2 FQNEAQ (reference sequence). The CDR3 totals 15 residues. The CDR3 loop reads CASSFPWDRGETQYF. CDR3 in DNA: TGTGCCAGCAGCTTTCCTTGGGACAGAGGAGAGACCCAGTACTTC.

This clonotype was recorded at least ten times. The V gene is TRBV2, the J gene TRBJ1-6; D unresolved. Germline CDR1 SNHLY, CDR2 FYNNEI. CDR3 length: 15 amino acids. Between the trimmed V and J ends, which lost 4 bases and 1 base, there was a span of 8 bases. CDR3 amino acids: CASSVGGSYNSPLHF. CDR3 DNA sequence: TGTGCCAGCAGTGTGGGTGGGTCCTATAATTCACCCCTCCACTTT.

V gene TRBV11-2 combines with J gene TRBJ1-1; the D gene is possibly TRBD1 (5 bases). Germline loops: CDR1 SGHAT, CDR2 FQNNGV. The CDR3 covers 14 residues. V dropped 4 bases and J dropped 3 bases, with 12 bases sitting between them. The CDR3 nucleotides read TGTGCCAGCAGCTCTTTCAGGGTGTACACTGAAGCTTTCTTT. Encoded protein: CASSSFRVYTEAFF.

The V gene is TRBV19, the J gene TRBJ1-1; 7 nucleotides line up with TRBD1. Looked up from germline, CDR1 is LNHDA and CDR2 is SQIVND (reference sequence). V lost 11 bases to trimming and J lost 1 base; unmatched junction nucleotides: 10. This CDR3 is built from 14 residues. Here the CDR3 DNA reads TGTGCCGCACGTCAGGGGGGCGAGAACACTGAAGCTTTCTTT. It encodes CAARQGGENTEAFF.

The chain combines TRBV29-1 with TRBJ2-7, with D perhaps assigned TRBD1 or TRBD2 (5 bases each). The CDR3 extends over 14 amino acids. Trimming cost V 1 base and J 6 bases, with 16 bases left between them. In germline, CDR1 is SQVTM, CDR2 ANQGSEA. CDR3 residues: CSVEGGITAGEQYF. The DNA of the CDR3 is TGCAGCGTTGAAGGGGGGATAACGGCGGGCGAGCAGTACTTC.

The CDR3 DNA is TGTGCCAGCAGCTTAGGATTAGCGGGAGTGAGAGATACGCAGTATTTT. This codes for CASSLGLAGVRDTQYF. This chain links TRBV7-3 with TRBJ2-3, with 9 nucleotides matching TRBD2. The CDR3 spans 16 residues. J gave up 5 bases and V 2 bases, and 8 bases lay outside the gene matches. The germline V gene has CDR1 SGHTA and CDR2 FQGTGA.

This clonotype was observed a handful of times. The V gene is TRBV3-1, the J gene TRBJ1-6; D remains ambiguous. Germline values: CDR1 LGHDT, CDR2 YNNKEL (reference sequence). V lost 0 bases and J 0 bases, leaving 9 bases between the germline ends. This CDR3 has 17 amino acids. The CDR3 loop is CASSQDDLSSYNSPLHF. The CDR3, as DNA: TGTGCCAGCAGCCAAGATGATTTGAGCTCCTATAATTCACCCCTCCACTTT.

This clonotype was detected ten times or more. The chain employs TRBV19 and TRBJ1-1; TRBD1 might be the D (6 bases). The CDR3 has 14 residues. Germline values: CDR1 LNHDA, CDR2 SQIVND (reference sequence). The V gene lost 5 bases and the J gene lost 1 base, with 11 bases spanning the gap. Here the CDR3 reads CASSAYRENTEAFF. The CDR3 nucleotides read TGTGCCAGTAGTGCCTACAGGGAGAACACTGAAGCTTTCTTT.